This TCR beta chain was sequenced during a study of T cell changes during pregnancy in multiple sclerosis. Using immunoSEQ multiplex PCR, the repertoire was profiled, and TCRdb retains in-frame clones only, with some absent. The sample yields approximately 92,000 clones, roughly 90% seen once. The CDR3 consists of 14 residues. The junction had 5 bases not matched to a gene; V was cut back by 4 bases and J by 4 bases. Germline CDR1 SGHDT, CDR2 YYEEEE. The V call is TRBV5-6, the J call TRBJ1-3, with 7 bases fitting TRBD1. The specimen was peripheral blood, collected in the first trimester of pregnancy. The receptor was isolated from a female donor with multiple sclerosis, enrolled in a pregnancy study. The CDR3 region has the DNA TGTGCCAGCAGCCCACAGGGGAACGGAAACACCATATATTTT. Its protein is CASSPQGNGNTIYF. The full variable domain, in which reference TRBV5-6 and TRBJ1-3 provide the parts outside the CDR3, is DAGVTQSPTHLIKTRGQQVTLRCSPKSGHDTVSWYQQALGQGPQFIFQYYEEEERQRGNFPDRFSGHQFPNYSSELNVNALLLGDSALYLCASSPQGNGNTIYFGEGSWLTVV.